The present T cell receptor beta chain was sequenced within a study of cytomegalovirus exposure and HLA in healthy donors. Findings of the study overall: It was reported that the classifier diagnosed cytomegalovirus status with high specificity and sensitivity in both the original and validation cohorts. The likely origin of a cluster of highly shared sequence variants was a sequencing artifact.

13 Jbeta primers and 60 Vbeta primers were used for the PCR. Clones were read by immunoSEQ multiplex PCR, and TCRdb kept only the in-frame ones, dropping some. The sample yields about 59,000 clones, of which the top ten take up approximately 5.6%. As to this clone: The antigen is unknown.

CDR1 SQVTM and CDR2 ANQGSEA come from the germline V gene. V dropped 5 bases and J dropped 4 bases, with 14 bases sitting between them. The CDR3 sequence is 13 residues long. Specimen: PBMCs. The V gene is TRBV29-1, the J gene TRBJ1-2; a possible D gene is TRBD1 (6 bases). The sequence derives from a man aged 30 to 39 in good health and CMV-seropositive. CDR3 in amino acids: CSVSTGIGYGYTF. Written as DNA, the CDR3 is TGCAGCGTTTCGACAGGAATCGGCTATGGCTACACCTTC.